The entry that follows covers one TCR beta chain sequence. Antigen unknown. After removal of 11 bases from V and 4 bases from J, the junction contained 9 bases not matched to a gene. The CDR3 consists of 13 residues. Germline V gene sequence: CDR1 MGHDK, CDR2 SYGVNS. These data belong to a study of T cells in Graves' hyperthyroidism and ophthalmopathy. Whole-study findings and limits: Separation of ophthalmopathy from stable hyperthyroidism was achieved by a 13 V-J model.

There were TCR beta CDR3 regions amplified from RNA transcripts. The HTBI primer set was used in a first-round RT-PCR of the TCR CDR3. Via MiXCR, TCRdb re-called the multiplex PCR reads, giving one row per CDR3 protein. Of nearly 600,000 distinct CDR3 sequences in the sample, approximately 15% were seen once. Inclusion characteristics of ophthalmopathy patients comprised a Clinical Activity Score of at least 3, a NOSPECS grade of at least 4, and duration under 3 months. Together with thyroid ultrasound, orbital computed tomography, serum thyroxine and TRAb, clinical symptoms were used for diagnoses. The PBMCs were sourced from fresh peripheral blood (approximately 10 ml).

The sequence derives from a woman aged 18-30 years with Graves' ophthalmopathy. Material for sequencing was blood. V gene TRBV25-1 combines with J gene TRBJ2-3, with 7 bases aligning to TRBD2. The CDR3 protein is CAPRGRVPDTQYF. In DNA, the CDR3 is TGTGCCCCCCGGGGGAGGGTCCCAGATACGCAGTATTTT.